Below are 8 T cell receptor beta chains sequenced from a single sample in a study of cytomegalovirus exposure and HLA in healthy donors. Researchers ran the PCR with 60 Vbeta and 13 Jbeta primers. The repertoire was sequenced with immunoSEQ multiplex PCR; TCRdb's copy has only in-frame clones and lacks some. The top ten clones hold around 1.6% of a sample with 90,000 to 150,000 clones, approximately 80% of them seen once. What was sequenced was PBMCs. The receptor set was obtained from a young woman in good health and CMV-seronegative.

V gene TRBV30 combines with J gene TRBJ1-3; D gene unclear. The V and J ends lost 4 bases and 0 bases respectively, with 4 bases between them. Germline CDR1 reads GTSNPN; CDR2 reads SVGIG (reference sequence). The CDR3 contains 12 residues. The CDR3 reads CAWTVSGNTIYF. The CDR3 nucleotides read TGTGCCTGGACGGTCTCTGGAAACACCATATATTTT.

CDR3 protein: CASSPLGGEGTEAFF. CDR3 nucleotide sequence: TGTGCCAGCTCACCACTCGGGGGAGAAGGCACTGAAGCTTTCTTT. The V gene is TRBV18, the J gene TRBJ1-1, with D maybe TRBD1 (5 bases). The CDR3 is made up of 15 amino acids. Per the germline V gene, CDR1 is KGHSH and CDR2 is LQKENI. Trimming took off 1 base at V and 4 bases at J, with 13 bases between the two ends.

The chain links TRBV6-1 to TRBJ2-5; the match to TRBD1 covers 9 bases. The end of the DNA is better explained by TRBJ2-7, so the J call may be wrong. Germline CDR1 and CDR2: MNHNS and SASEGT. The CDR3 runs to 15 residues. In nucleotides, the CDR3 is TGTGCCAGCAGTGGAGGACAGGGGAGATTTTACGAGCAGTACTTC. This gives the protein CASSGGQGRFYEQYF.

The chain recombines TRBV4-1 with TRBJ2-1; D is perhaps TRBD2 (6 bases). Trimming removed 0 bases at V and 14 bases at J, with 17 bases between. The CDR3 contains 14 residues. Germline CDR1 MGHRA, CDR2 YSYEKL. CDR3 protein: CASSQDLTRGCKFF. The CDR3 DNA follows: TGCGCCAGCAGCCAAGATCTGACCCGGGGGTGTAAGTTCTTC.

The V and J genes are TRBV7-3 and TRBJ1-5; perhaps TRBD1 as D (5 bases). Trimming took 5 bases from V and 6 from J, leaving 11 bases between them. The CDR3 totals 13 residues. In germline, CDR1 is SGHTA, CDR2 FQGTGA. The CDR3 DNA sequence: TGTGCCAGCAGCGAACAGGCAGGTCAGCCCCAGCATTTT. It is translated as CASSEQAGQPQHF.

V is TRBV30 and J is TRBJ2-3; 9 bases match TRBD1. The V gene end was trimmed by 7 bases and the J gene end by 3 bases; junction bases not matched to a gene: 5. The CDR3 has 13 residues. Germline CDR1 is GTSNPN and CDR2 is SVGIG (reference sequence). The CDR3 sequence is CAYRDRVTDTQYF. The CDR3 nucleotides are TGTGCCTACCGGGACAGGGTGACAGATACGCAGTATTTT.

The chain is built from TRBV4-1 and TRBJ2-7; tentative D call: TRBD2 (7 bases). The CDR3 totals 15 residues. V dropped 3 bases and J dropped 3 bases, with 15 bases sitting between them. Germline V CDR1 and CDR2: MGHRA, YSYEKL. CDR3: CASSQGGAPNYEQYF. The DNA for the CDR3 is TGCGCCAGCAGCCAGGGGGGGGCTCCTAACTACGAGCAGTACTTC.

V is TRBV7-8 and J is TRBJ1-1; TRBD1 is a possible D gene (6 bases). Germline V gene sequence: CDR1 SGHVS, CDR2 FQNEAQ. Trimming cost V 5 bases and J 4 bases, with 17 bases left between them. The CDR3 spans 15 residues. DNA of the CDR3: TGTGCCAGCAGCAAAGGAGACAGGAAGGGCACTGAAGCTTTCTTT. This encodes CASSKGDRKGTEAFF.